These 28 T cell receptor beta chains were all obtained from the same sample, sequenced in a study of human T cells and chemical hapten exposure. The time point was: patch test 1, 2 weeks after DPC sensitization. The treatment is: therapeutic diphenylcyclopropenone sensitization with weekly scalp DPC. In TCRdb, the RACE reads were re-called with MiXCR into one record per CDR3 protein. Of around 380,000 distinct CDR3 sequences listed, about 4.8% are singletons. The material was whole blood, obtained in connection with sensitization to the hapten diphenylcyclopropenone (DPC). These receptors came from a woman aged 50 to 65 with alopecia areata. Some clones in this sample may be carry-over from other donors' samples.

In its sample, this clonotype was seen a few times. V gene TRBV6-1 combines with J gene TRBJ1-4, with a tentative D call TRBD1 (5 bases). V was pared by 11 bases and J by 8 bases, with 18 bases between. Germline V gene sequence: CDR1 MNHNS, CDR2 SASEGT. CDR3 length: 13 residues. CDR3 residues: CAVYHGTYEKLFF. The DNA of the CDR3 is TGTGCCGTATACCATGGGACGTACGAAAAACTGTTTTTT.

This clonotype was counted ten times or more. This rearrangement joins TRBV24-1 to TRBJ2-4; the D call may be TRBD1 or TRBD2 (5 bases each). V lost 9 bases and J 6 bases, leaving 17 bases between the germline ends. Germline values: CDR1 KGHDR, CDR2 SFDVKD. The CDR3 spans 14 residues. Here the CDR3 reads CATSRSGTGNIQYF. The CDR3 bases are TGTGCCACCTCAAGGAGCGGTACAGGAAACATTCAGTACTTC.

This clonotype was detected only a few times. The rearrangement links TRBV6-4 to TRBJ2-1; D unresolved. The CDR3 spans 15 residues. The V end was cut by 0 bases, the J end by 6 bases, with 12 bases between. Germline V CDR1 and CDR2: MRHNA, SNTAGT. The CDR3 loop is CASSDSRQFVNEQFF. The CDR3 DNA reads TGTGCCAGCAGTGACTCCAGGCAGTTCGTCAATGAGCAGTTCTTC.

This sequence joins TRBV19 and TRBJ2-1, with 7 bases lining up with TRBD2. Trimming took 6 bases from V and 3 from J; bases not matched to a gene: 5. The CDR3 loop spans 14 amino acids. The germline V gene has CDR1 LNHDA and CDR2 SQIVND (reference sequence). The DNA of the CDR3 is TGTGCCAGTAGCCCCTGGACTAGCTACAATGAGCAGTTCTTC. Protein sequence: CASSPWTSYNEQFF.

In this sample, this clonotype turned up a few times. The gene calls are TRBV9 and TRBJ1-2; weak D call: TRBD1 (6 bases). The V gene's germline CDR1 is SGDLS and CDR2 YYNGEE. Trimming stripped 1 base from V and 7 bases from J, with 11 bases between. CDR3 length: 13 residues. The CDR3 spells CASSVTGMSGYTF. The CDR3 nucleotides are TGTGCCAGCAGCGTAACAGGGATGAGTGGCTACACCTTC.

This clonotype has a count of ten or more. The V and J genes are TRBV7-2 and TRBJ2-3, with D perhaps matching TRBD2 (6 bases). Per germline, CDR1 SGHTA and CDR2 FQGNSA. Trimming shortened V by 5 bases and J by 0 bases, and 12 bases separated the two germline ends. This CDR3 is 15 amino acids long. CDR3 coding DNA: TGTGCCAGCAGCCCGGAGGGGCTCAGCACAGATACGCAGTATTTT. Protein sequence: CASSPEGLSTDTQYF.

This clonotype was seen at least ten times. CDR3 DNA sequence: TGTGCCAGCAGCTCACTTGGAATGAACACTGAAGCTTTCTTT. The encoded protein is CASSSLGMNTEAFF. The chain combines TRBV5-4 with TRBJ1-1; D is unresolved. V gave up 3 bases and J gave up 0 bases, with 9 bases separating them. CDR1 is SGHNT, CDR2 YYREEE, per germline (reference sequence). The CDR3 sequence is 14 residues long. Using reference TRBV5-4 and TRBJ1-1 for the parts outside the CDR3, the full variable domain is ETGVTQSPTHLIKTRGQQVTLRCSSQSGHNTVSWYQQALGQGPQFIFQYYREEENGRGNFPPRFSGLQFPNYSSELNVNALELDDSALYLCASSSLGMNTEAFFGQGTRLTVV.

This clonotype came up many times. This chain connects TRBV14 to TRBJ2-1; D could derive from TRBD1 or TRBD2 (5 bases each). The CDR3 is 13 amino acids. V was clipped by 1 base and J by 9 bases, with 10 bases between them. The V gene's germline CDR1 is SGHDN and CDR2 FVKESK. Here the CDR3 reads CASSQGRGGEQFF. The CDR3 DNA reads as TGTGCCAGCAGCCAAGGACGGGGCGGTGAGCAGTTCTTC.

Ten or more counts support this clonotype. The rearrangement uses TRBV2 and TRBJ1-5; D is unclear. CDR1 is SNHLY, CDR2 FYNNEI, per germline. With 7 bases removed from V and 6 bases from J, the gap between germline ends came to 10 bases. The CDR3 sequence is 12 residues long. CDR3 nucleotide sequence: TGTGCCAGCACAGGCACCGGTCAGCCCCAGCATTTT. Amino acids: CASTGTGQPQHF.

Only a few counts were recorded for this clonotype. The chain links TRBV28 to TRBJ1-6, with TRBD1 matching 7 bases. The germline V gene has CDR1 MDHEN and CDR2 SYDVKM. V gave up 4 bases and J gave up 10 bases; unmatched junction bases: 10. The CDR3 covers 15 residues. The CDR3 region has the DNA TGTGCCAGCAGTTCCCCGACAGGGCGAGAGTCACCCCTCCACTTT. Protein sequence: CASSSPTGRESPLHF.

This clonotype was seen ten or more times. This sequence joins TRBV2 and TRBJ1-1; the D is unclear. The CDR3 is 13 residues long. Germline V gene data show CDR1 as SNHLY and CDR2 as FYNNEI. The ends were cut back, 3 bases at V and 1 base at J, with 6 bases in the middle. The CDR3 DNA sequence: TGTGCCAGCAGTGATGATACGAACACTGAAGCTTTCTTT. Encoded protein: CASSDDTNTEAFF.

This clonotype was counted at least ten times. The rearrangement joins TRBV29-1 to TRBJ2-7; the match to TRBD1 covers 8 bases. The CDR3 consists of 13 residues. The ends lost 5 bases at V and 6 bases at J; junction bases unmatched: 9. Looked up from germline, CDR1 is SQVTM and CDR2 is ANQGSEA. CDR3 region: CSVKGQGAGEQYF. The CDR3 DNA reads TGCAGCGTTAAGGGGCAGGGGGCGGGCGAGCAGTACTTC.

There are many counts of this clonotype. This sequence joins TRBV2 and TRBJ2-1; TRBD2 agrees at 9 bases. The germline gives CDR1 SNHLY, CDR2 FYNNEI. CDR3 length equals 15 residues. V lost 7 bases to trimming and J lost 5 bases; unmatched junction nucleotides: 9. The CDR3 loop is CASTLSGGRNNEQFF. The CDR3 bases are TGTGCCAGCACCCTAAGCGGGGGGCGCAACAATGAGCAGTTCTTC.

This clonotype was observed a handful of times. This CDR3 is CASSVGQGGGDTQYF. In DNA form, the CDR3 reads TGTGCCAGCAGCGTGGGACAGGGGGGAGGAGATACGCAGTATTTT. The chain employs TRBV5-5 and TRBJ2-3; 11 bases align to TRBD1. V shed 4 bases and J 5 bases; nucleotides not matched to a gene: 6. This CDR3 region has 15 residues. CDR1 and CDR2 from the germline V gene are SGHKS and YYEKEE (reference sequence).

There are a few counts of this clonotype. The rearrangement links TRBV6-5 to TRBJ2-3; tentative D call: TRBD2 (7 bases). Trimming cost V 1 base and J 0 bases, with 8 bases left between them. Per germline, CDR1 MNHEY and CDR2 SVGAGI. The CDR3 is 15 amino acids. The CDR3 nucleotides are TGTGCCAGCAGTTACTGGGGGGGCAGCACAGATACGCAGTATTTT. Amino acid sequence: CASSYWGGSTDTQYF.

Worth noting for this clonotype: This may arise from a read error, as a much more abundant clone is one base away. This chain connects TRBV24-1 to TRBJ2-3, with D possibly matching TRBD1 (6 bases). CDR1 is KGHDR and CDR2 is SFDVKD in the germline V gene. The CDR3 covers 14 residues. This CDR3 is CVTKGRDITDTQYF. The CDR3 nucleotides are TGTGTCACCAAAGGTCGGGACATCACAGATACGCAGTATTTT.

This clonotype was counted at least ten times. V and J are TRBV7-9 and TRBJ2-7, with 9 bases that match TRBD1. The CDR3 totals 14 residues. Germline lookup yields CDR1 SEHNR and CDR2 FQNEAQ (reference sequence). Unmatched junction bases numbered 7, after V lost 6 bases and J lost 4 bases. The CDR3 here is CASRPGQGSYEQYF. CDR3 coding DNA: TGTGCCAGCAGGCCGGGACAGGGCAGTTACGAGCAGTACTTC.

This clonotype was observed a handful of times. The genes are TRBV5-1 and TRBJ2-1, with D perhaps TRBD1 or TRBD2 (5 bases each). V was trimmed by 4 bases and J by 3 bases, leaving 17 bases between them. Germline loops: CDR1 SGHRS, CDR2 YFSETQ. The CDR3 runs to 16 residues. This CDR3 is CASSSRTGTLYNEQFF. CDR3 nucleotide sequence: TGCGCCAGCAGCAGCCGGACCGGGACGCTCTACAATGAGCAGTTCTTC. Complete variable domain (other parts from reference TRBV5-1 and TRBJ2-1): KAGVTQTPRYLIKTRGQQVTLSCSPISGHRSVSWYQQTPGQGLQFLFEYFSETQRNKGNFPGRFSGRQFSNSRSEMNVSTLELGDSALYLCASSSRTGTLYNEQFFGPGTRLTVL.

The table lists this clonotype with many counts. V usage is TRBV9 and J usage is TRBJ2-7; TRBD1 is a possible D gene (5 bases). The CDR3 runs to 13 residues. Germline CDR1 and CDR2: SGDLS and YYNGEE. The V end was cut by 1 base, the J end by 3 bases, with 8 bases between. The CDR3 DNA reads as TGTGCCAGCAGCGTAACGACAGACTACGAGCAGTACTTC. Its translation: CASSVTTDYEQYF.

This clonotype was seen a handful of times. CDR3: CASRGEGTEGNEQYF. The DNA for the CDR3 is TGTGCCAGCAGAGGGGAAGGGACAGAAGGTAACGAGCAGTACTTC. This chain links TRBV6-1 with TRBJ2-7; TRBD1 matches at 7 bases. Germline CDR1 reads MNHNS; CDR2 reads SASEGT. The J segment lost 5 bases and the V segment lost 6 bases, leaving 13 bases of the junction unmatched. The length of the CDR3 is 15 residues.

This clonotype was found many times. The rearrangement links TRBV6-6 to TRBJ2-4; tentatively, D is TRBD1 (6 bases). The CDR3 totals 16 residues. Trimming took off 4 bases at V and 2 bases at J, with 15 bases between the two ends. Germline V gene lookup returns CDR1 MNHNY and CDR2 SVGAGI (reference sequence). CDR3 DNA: TGTGCCAGCAGTTCAAACTACAGGGATCCCAAAAACATTCAGTACTTC. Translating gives CASSSNYRDPKNIQYF.

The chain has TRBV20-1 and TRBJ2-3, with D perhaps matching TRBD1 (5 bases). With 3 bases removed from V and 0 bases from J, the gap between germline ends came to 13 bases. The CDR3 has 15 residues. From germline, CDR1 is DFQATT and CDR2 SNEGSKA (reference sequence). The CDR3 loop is CSASALGPSTDTQYF. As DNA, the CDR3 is TGCAGTGCTAGCGCTCTGGGGCCCAGCACAGATACGCAGTATTTT.

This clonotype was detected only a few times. The CDR3 is CASSISIYSNQPQHF. The CDR3 bases are TGTGCCAGCAGTATAAGTATCTATAGCAATCAGCCCCAGCATTTT. This chain links TRBV6-5 with TRBJ1-5; D call uncertain. The germline V and J ends were trimmed by 5 bases and 0 bases, with 11 bases remaining between them. Germline CDR1 is MNHEY and CDR2 is SVGAGI. The CDR3 length is 15 residues.

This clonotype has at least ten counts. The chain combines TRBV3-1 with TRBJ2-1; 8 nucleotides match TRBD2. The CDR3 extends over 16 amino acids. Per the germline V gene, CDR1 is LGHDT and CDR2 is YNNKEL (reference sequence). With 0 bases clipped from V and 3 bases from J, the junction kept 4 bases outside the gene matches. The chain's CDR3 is CASSQDLSGGYNEQFF. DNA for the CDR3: TGTGCCAGCAGCCAAGATCTGAGCGGGGGCTACAATGAGCAGTTCTTC.

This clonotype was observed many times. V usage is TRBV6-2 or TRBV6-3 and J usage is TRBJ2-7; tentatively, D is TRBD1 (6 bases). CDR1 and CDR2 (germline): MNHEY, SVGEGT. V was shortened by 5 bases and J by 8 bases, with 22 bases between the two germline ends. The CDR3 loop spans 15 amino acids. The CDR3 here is CASSPEPGTILKQYF. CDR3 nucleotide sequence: TGTGCCAGCAGTCCCGAGCCCGGGACAATTTTGAAGCAGTACTTC.

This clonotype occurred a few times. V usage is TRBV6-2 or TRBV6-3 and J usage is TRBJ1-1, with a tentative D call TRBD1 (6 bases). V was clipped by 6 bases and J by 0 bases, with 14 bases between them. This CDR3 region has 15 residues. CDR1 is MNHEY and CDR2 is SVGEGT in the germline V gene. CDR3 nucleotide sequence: TGTGCCAGCAGCCTACCGACAGGTATGAACACTGAAGCTTTCTTT. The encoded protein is CASSLPTGMNTEAFF.

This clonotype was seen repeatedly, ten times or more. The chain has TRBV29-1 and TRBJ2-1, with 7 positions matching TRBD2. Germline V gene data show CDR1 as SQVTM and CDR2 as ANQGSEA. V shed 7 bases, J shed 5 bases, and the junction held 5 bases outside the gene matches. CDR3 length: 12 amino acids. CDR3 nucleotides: TGCAGCGCTAGCGGAGCCGACAATGAGCAGTTCTTC. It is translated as CSASGADNEQFF.

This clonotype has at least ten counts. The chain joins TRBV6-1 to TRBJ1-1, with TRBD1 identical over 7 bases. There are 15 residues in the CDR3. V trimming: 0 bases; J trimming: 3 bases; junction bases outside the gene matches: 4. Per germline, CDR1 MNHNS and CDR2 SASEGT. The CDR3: CASSEAVRGDTEAFF. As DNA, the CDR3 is TGTGCCAGCAGTGAAGCGGTCAGGGGGGACACTGAAGCTTTCTTT.